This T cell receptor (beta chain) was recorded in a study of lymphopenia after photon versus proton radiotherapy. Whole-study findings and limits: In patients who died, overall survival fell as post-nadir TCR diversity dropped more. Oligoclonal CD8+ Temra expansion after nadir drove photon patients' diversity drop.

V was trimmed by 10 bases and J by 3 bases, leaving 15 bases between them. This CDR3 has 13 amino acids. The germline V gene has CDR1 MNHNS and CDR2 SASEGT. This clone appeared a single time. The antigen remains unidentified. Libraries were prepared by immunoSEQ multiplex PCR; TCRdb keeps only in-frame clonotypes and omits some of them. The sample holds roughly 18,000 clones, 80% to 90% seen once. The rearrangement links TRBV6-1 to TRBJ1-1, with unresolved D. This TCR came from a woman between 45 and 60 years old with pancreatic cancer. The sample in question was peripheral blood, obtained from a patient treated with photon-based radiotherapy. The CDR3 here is CATLQGGDTEAFF. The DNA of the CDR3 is TGTGCCACCCTCCAAGGTGGGGACACTGAAGCTTTCTTT.